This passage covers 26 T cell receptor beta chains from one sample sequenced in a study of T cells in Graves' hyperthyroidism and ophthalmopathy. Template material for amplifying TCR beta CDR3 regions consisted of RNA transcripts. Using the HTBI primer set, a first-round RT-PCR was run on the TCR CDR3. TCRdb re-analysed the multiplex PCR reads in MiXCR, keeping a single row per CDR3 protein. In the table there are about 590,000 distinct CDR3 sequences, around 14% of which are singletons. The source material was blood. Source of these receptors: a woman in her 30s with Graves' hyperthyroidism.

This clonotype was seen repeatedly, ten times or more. The CDR3 protein is CASSFLGLAEYEQYF. The CDR3 DNA is TGTGCCAGCAGTTTCTTGGGACTAGCTGAGTACGAGCAGTACTTC. This chain links TRBV28 with TRBJ2-7; 9 bases are shared with TRBD2. The CDR3 totals 15 residues. Looked up from germline, CDR1 is MDHEN and CDR2 is SYDVKM. With V trimmed by 3 bases and J by 4 bases, 7 bases remained unmatched.

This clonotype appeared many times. CDR3 in DNA: TGTGCTAGTGGTTTGGTTGCCGCGGTCGCTGAAGCTTTCTTT. Its translation is CASGLVAAVAEAFF. The chain has TRBV12-5 and TRBJ1-1; D is undetermined. Germline V lookup: CDR1 LGHNT, CDR2 FRNRAP. This CDR3 contains 14 residues. The V end lost 0 bases, the J end lost 6 bases, and 11 bases lay between the germline ends.

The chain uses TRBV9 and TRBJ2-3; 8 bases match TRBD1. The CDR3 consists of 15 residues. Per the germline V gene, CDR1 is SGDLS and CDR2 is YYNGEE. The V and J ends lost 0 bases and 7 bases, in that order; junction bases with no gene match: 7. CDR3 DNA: TGTGCCAGCAGCGTAGGGGCGCAGGGGGCGTATACGCAGTATTTT. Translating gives CASSVGAQGAYTQYF.

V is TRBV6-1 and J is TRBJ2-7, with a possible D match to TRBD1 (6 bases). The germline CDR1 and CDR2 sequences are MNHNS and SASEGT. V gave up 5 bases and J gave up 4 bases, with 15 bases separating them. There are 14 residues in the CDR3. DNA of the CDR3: TGTGCCAGCAGTTACGGTAACAGGGATTACGAGCAGTACTTC. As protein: CASSYGNRDYEQYF.

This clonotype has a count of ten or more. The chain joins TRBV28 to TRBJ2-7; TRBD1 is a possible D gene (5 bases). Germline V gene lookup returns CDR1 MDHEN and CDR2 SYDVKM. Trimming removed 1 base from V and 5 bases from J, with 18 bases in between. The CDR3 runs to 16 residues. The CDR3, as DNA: TGTGCCAGCAGTTTATTGGCCAGGGTTACCCGGAACGAGCAGTACTTC. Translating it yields CASSLLARVTRNEQYF.

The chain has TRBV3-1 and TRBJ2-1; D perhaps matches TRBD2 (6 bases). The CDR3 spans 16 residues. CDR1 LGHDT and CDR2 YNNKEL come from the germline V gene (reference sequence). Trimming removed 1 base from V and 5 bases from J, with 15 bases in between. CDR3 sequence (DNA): TGTGCCAGCAGCCAAGGACCGGGACTTGTCGACAATGAGCAGTTCTTC. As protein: CASSQGPGLVDNEQFF.

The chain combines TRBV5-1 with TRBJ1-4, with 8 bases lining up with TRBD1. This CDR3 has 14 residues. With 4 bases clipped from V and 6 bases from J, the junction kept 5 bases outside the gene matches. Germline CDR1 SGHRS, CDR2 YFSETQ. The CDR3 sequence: CASSQDRDHEKLFF. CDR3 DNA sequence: TGCGCCAGCAGCCAGGACAGGGACCATGAAAAACTGTTTTTT.

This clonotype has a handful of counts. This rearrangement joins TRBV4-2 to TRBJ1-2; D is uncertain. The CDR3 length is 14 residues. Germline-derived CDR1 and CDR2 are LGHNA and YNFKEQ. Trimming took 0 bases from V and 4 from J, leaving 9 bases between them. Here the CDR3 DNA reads TGTGCCAGCAGCCAAGAGGTCCGCCTCTATGGCTACACCTTC. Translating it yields CASSQEVRLYGYTF.

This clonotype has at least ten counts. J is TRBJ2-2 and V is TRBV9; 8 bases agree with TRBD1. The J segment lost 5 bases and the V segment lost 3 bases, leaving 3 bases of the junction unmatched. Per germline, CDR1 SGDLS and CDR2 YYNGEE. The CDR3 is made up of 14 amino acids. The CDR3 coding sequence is TGTGCCAGCAGCGCTAGACAGGGGACCGGGGAGCTGTTTTTT. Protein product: CASSARQGTGELFF.

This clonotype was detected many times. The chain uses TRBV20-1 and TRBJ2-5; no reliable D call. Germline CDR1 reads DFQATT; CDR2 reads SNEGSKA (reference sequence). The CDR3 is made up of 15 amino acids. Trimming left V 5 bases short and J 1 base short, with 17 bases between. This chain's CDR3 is CSAETTQLAQETQYF. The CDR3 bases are TGCAGTGCTGAAACGACCCAACTGGCCCAAGAGACCCAGTACTTC.

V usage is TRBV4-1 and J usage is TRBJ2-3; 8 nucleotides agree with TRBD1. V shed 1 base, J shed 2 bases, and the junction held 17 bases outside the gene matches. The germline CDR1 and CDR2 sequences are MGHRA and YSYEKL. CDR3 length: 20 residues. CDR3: CASSQVGQGAWRDLTDTQYF. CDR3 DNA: TGCGCCAGCAGCCAAGTAGGACAGGGAGCTTGGCGGGACCTCACAGATACGCAGTATTTT.

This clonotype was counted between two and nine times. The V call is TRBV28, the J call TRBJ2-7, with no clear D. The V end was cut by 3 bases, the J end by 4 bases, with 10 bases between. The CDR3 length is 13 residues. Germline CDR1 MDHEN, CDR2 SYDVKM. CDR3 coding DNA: TGTGCCAGCAGTTTGCCCGTTATTTACGAGCAGTACTTC. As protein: CASSLPVIYEQYF.

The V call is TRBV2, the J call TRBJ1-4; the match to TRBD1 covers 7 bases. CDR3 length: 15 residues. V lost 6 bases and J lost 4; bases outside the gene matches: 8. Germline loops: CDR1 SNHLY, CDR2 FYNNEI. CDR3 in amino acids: CASRETGWDNEKLFF. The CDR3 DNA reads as TGTGCCAGCAGGGAGACAGGGTGGGATAATGAAAAACTGTTTTTT.

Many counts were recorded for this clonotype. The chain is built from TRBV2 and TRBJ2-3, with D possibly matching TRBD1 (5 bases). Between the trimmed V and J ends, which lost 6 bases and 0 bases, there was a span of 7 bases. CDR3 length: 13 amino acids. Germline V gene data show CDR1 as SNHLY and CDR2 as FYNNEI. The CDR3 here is CASRTASTDTQYF. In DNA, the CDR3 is TGTGCCAGCAGGACAGCCAGCACAGATACGCAGTATTTT.

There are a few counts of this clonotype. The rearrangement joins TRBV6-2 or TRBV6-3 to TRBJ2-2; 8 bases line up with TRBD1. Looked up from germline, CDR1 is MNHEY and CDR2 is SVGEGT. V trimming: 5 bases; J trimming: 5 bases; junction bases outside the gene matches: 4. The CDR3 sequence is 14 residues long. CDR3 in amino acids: CASSRQGYTGELFF. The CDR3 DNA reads TGTGCCAGCAGTCGACAGGGGTATACCGGGGAGCTGTTTTTT.

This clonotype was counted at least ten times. The CDR3 DNA sequence: TGTGCCAGCAGCCAAGAAGGGGTATACAATGAGCAGTTCTTC. Translating gives CASSQEGVYNEQFF. V and J are TRBV3-1 and TRBJ2-1, with D tentatively TRBD1 (5 bases). This CDR3 spans 14 amino acids. Germline CDR1 LGHDT, CDR2 YNNKEL (reference sequence). Trimming removed 0 bases from V and 4 bases from J, with 7 bases in between.

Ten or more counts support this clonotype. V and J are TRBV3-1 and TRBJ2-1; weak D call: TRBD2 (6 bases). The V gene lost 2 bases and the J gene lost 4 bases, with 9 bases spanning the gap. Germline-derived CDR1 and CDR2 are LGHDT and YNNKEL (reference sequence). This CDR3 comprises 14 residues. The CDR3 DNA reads TGTGCCAGCAGCCAACTAGCGACGTACAATGAGCAGTTCTTC. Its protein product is CASSQLATYNEQFF.

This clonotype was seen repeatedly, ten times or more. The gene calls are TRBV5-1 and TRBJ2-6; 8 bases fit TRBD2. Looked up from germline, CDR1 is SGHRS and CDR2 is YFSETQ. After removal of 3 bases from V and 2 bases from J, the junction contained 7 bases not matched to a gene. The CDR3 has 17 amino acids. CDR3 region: CASSYAAGVAGANVLTF. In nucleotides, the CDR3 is TGCGCCAGCAGCTATGCAGCGGGAGTAGCTGGGGCCAACGTCCTGACTTTC.

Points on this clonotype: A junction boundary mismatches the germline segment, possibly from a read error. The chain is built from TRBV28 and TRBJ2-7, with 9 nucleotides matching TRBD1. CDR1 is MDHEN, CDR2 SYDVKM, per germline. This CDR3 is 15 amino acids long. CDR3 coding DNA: TGTGCCAGCAGTTTAACGGGACAGGGATTCTACGGGCAGTACTTC. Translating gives CASSLTGQGFYGQYF.

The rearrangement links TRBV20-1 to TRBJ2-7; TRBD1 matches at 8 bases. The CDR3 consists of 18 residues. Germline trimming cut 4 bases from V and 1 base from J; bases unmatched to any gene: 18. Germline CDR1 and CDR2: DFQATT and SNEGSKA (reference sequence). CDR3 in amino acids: CSANSPGQALGVSYEQYF. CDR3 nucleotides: TGCAGTGCTAACTCCCCGGGACAGGCGTTGGGGGTTTCCTACGAGCAGTACTTC.

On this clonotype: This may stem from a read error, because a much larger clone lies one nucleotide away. CDR3 region: CASSTKLGTAVPDTQYF. The CDR3 bases are TGTGCCAGCAGTACAAAACTCGGGACTGCGGTCCCAGATACGCAGTATTTT. The chain couples TRBV28 to TRBJ2-3; maybe TRBD2 (6 bases). Per the germline V gene, CDR1 is MDHEN and CDR2 is SYDVKM. The CDR3 covers 17 residues. V lost 5 bases to trimming and J lost 4 bases, with 22 bases between them.

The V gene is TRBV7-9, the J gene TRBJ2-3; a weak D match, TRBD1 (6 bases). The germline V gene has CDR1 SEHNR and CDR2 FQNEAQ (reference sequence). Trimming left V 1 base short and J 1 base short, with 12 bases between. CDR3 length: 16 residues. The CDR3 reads CASSLVLYRGTDTQYF. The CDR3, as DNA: TGTGCCAGCAGCTTAGTTCTATACAGGGGCACAGATACGCAGTATTTT. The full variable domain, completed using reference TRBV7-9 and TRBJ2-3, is DTGVSQNPRHKITKRGQNVTFRCDPISEHNRLYWYRQTLGQGPEFLTYFQNEAQLEKSRLLSDRFSAERPKGSFSTLEIQRTEQGDSAMYLCASSLVLYRGTDTQYFGPGTRLTVL.

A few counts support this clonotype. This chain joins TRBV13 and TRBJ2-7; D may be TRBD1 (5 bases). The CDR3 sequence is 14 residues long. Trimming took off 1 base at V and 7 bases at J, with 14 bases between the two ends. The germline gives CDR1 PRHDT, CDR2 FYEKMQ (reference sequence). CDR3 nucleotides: TGTGCCAGCAGCTTAGTGGGCAAAGCAGGGGAGCAGTACTTC. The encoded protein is CASSLVGKAGEQYF. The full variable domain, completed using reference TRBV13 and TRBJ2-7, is AAGVIQSPRHLIKEKRETATLKCYPIPRHDTVYWYQQGPGQDPQFLISFYEKMQSDKGSIPDRFSAQQFSDYHSELNMSSLELGDSALYFCASSLVGKAGEQYFGPGTRLTVT.

The CDR3 spells CATHQGLGTGASGANVLTF. The CDR3 DNA reads TGTGCCACACACCAGGGATTAGGGACAGGGGCCTCTGGGGCCAACGTCCTGACTTTC. The chain carries TRBV27 and TRBJ2-6; 10 bases line up with TRBD1. Trimming at V came to 10 bases and at J to 0 bases, leaving 15 bases not matched to a gene. CDR1 MNHEY and CDR2 SMNVEV come from the germline V gene (reference sequence). The CDR3 extends over 19 amino acids.

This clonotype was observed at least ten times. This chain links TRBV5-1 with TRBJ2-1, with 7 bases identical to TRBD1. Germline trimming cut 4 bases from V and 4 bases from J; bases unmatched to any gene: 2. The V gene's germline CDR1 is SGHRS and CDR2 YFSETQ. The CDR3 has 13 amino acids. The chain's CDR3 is CASSMGQYNEQFF. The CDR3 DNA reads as TGCGCCAGCAGCATGGGACAGTACAATGAGCAGTTCTTC.

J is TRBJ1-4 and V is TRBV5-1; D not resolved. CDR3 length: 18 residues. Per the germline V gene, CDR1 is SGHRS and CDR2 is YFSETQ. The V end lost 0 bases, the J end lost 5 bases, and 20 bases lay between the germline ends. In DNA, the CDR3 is TGCGCCAGCAGCTTGGGTTTTGGGCGATTCGTCCAGAATGAAAAACTGTTTTTT. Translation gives CASSLGFGRFVQNEKLFF.